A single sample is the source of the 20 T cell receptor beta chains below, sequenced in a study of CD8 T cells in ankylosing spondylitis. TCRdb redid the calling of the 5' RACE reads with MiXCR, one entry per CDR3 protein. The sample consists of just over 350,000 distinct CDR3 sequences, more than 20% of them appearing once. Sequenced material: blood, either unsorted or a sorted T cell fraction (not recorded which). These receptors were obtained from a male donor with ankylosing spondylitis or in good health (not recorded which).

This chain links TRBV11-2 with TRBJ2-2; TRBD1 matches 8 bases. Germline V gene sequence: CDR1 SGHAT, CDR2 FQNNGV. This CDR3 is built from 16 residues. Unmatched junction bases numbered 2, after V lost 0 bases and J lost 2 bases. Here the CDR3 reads CASSLDPGGNTGELFF. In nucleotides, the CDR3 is TGTGCCAGCAGCTTAGATCCAGGGGGCAACACCGGGGAGCTGTTTTTT.

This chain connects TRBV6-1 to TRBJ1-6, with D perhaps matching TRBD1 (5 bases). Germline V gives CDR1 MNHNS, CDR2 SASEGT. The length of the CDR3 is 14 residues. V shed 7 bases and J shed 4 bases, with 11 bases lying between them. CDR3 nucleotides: TGTGCCAGCACGACAGCCCCTTATAATTCACCCCTCCACTTT. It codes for CASTTAPYNSPLHF.

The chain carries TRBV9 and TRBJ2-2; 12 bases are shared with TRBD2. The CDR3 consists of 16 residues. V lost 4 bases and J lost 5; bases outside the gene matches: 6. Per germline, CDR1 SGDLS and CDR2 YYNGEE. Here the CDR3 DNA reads TGTGCCAGCAGCCAGCGACTAGCGGGGGAAACCGGGGAGCTGTTTTTT. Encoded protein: CASSQRLAGETGELFF.

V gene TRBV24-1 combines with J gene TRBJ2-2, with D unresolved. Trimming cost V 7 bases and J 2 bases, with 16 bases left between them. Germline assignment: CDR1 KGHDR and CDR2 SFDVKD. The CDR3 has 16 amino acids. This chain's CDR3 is CATSMHPVLNTGELFF. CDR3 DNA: TGTGCCACCAGCATGCATCCTGTCCTTAACACCGGGGAGCTGTTTTTT.

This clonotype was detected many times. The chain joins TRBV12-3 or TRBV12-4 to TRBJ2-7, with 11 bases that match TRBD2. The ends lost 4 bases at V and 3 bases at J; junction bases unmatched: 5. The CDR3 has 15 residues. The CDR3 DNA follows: TGTGCCAGCAGTTCTCTAGCGGGGGGCCGCTACGAGCAGTACTTC. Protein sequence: CASSSLAGGRYEQYF.

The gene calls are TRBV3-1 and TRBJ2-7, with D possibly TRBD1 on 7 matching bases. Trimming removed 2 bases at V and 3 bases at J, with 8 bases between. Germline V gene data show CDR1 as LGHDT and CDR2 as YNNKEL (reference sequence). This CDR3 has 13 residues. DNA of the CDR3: TGTGCCAGCAGCCAACAGGGGGGCTACGAGCAGTACTTC. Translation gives CASSQQGGYEQYF.

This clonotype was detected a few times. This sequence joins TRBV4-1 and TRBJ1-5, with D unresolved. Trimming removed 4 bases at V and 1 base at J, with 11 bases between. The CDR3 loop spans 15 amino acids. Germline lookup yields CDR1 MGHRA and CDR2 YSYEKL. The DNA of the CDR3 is TGCGCCAGCAGCCTGAAAGACACGAGCAATCAGCCCCAGCATTTT. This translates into CASSLKDTSNQPQHF.

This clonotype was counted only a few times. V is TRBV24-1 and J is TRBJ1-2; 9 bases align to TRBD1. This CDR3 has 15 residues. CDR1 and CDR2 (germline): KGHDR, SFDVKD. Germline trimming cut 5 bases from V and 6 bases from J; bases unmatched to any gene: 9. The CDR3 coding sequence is TGTGCCACCAGTGGTAATCCGGGACAGGGCAATGGCTACACCTTC. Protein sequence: CATSGNPGQGNGYTF.

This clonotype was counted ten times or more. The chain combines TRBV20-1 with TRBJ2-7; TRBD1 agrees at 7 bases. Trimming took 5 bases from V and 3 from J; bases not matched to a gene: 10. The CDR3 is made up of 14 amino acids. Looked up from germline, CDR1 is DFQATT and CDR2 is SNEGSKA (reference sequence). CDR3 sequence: CSARSGTVDYEQYF. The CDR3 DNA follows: TGCAGTGCTCGATCCGGGACAGTGGACTACGAGCAGTACTTC.

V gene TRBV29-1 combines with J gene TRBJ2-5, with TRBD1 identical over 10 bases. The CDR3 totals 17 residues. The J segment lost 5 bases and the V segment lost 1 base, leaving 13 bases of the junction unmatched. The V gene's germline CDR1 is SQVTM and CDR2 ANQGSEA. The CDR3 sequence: CSVEGILDRGDVETQYF. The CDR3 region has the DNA TGCAGCGTTGAAGGAATCCTGGACAGGGGGGATGTGGAGACCCAGTACTTC.

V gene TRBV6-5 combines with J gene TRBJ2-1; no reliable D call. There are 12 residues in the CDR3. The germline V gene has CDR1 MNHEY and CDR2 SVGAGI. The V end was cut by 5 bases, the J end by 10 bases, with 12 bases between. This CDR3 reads CASSAVDAEQFF. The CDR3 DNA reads TGTGCCAGCAGTGCGGTGGATGCGGAGCAGTTCTTC.

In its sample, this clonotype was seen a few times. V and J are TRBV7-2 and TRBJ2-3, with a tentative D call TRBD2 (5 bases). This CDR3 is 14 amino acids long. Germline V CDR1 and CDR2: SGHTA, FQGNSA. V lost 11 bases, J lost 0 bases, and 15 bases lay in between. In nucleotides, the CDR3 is TGTGCCTACCGCGGACTGAGAAGCACAGATACGCAGTATTTT. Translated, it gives CAYRGLRSTDTQYF. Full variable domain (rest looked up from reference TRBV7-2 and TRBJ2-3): GAGVSQSPSNKVTEKGKDVELRCDPISGHTALYWYRQSLGQGLEFLIYFQGNSAPDKSGLPSDRFSAERTGGSVSTLTIQRTQQEDSAVYLCAYRGLRSTDTQYFGPGTRLTVL.

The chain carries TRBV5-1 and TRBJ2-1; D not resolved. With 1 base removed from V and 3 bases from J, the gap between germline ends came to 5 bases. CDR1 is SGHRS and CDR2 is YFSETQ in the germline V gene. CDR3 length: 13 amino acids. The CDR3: CASSLSDYNEQFF. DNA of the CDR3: TGCGCCAGCAGCTTGTCGGACTACAATGAGCAGTTCTTC.

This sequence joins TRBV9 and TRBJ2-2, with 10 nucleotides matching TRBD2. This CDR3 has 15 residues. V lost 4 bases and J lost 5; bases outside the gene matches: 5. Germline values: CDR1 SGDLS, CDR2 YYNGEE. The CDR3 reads CASSPTSGETGELFF. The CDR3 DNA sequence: TGTGCCAGCAGCCCTACTAGCGGGGAAACCGGGGAGCTGTTTTTT.

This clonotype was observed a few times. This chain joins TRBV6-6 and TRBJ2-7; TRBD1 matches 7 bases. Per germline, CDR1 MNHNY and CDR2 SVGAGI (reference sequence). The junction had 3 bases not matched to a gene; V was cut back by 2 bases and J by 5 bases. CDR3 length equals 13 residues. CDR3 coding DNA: TGTGCCAGCAGTTACCACAGGGGAAACGAGCAGTACTTC. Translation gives CASSYHRGNEQYF.

CDR3 sequence (DNA): TGTACCCCCCCGGGACACAATGAGCAGTTCTTC. This translates into CTPPGHNEQFF. This rearrangement joins TRBV15 to TRBJ2-1, with D possibly being TRBD1 or TRBD2 (5 bases each). The CDR3 has 11 residues. The V gene's germline CDR1 is LNHNV and CDR2 YYDKDF (reference sequence).

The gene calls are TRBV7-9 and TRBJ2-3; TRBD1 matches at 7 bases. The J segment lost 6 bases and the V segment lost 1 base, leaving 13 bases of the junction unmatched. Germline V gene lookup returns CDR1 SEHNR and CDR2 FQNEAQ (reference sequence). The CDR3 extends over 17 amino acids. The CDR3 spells CASSLEETGYVSDTQYF. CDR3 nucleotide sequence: TGTGCCAGCAGCTTAGAGGAGACAGGGTATGTTTCGGATACGCAGTATTTT.

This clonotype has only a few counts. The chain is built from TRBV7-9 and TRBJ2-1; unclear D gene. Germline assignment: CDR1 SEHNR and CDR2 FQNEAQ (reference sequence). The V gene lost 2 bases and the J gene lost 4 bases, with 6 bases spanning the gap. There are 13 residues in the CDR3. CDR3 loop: CASSLPAYNEQFF. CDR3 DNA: TGTGCCAGCAGCTTACCAGCGTACAATGAGCAGTTCTTC.

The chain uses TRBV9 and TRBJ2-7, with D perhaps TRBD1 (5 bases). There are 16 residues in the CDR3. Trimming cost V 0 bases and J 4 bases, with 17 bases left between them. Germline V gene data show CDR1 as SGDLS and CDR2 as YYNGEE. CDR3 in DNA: TGTGCCAGCAGCGTAGTGGGGCCAGCGCCCCTGTACGAGCAGTACTTC. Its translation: CASSVVGPAPLYEQYF. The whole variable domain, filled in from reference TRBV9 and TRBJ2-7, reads DSGVTQTPKHLITATGQRVTLRCSPRSGDLSVYWYQQSLDQGLQFLIQYYNGEERAKGNILERFSAQQFPDLHSELNLSSLELGDSALYFCASSVVGPAPLYEQYFGPGTRLTVT.

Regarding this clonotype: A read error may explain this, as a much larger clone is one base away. In nucleotides, the CDR3 is TGTGCCATCACCCGGACTGTATCTGAGGACAATGATCAGTTCTTC. This sequence encodes CAITRTVSEDNDQFF. The chain employs TRBV10-3 and TRBJ2-1, with D perhaps being TRBD1 or TRBD2 (5 bases each). The germline V gene has CDR1 ENHRY and CDR2 SYGVKD. CDR3 length: 15 residues.